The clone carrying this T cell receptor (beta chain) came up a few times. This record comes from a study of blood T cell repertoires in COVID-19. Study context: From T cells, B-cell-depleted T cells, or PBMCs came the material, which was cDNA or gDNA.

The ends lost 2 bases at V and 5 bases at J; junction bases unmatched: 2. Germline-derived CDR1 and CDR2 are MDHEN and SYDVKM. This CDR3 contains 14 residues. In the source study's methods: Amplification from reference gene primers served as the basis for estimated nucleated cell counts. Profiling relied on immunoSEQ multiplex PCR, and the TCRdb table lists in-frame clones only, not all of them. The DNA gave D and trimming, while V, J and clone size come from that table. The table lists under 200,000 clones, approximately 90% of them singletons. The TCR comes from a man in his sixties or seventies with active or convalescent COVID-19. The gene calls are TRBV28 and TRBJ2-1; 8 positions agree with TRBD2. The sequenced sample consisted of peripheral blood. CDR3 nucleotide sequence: TGTGCCAGCAGTTTACCGGGGGGGAACAATGAGCAGTTCTTC. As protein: CASSLPGGNNEQFF.